The rows below give T cell receptor beta chains drawn from one sample of a study of T cells expressing NK-cell markers. Using the 5' RACE reads, TCRdb records one entry per CDR3 protein without DNA. The ten most abundant clones cover approximately 1.5% of a sample with about 460,000 distinct CDR3 sequences. The sequenced sample consisted of blood T cells: a sorted CD56 or NKG2C T cell subset, CD4+ or CD8+ T cells, or bulk PBMC T cells (not recorded which). These receptors were taken from a woman in her forties or fifties in good health. The CDR3 runs from the conserved cysteine through the conserved F or W.

length	V	J	CDR3
11	TRBV20-1	TRBJ2-3	CSARDPGSQYF
18	TRBV5-1	TRBJ2-6	CASSWTVTGSSGANVLTF
13	TRBV3-1	TRBJ2-7	CASSQDLEREQYF
14	TRBV11-3	TRBJ2-5	CASTLTGGQETQYF
15	TRBV7-8	TRBJ2-6	CASNIRGSGANVLTF
15	TRBV6-5	TRBJ2-3	CASSQDRGRTDTQYF
15	TRBV25-1	TRBJ2-2	CASSGAGGEAGELFF
11	TRBV25-1	TRBJ1-6	CASSEGFALHF
14	TRBV20-1	TRBJ1-6	CSASAGTDNSPLHF
12	TRBV19	TRBJ1-2	CASTPTKGGYTF
17	TRBV5-5	TRBJ2-6	CASSLRDGSSGANVLTF
15	TRBV29-1	TRBJ2-1	CSGYGGDRGFNEQFF
15	TRBV3-1	TRBJ2-1	CASSPGISSYNEQFF
15	TRBV5-5	TRBJ2-1	CASSHTISQRNEQFF
16	TRBV20-1	TRBJ2-3	CSAGSSGTGGGGTQYF
13	TRBV12-3/TRBV12-4	TRBJ2-1	CASSDRTANEQFF
15	TRBV27	TRBJ1-5	CASSLSGPGNQPQHF
13	TRBV5-4	TRBJ2-2	CASSLGRVGELFF
14	TRBV11-2	TRBJ2-5	CASSLRTSLETQYF
13	TRBV19	TRBJ2-3	CASTLSDTDTQYF
12	TRBV24-1	TRBJ2-1	CATRGLVDEQFF
16	TRBV13	TRBJ2-3	CASSILAGGVTDTQYF
15	TRBV10-1	TRBJ1-1	CASSETVSMNTEAFF
14	TRBV11-3	TRBJ2-2	CASSLGGVTGELFF
15	TRBV18	TRBJ2-2	CASSPTGAYTGELFF
12	TRBV10-3	TRBJ1-5	CAISKGAQPQHF
14	TRBV6-1	TRBJ2-2	CASNPNRRAGELFF
12	TRBV29-1	TRBJ1-2	CSVGRETYGYTF
16	TRBV6-5	TRBJ2-3	CASSINRGQRGDTQYF
15	TRBV20-1	TRBJ1-3	CSAPDYRGNGNTIYF
11	TRBV30	TRBJ2-5	CATSGGKTQYF
14	TRBV27	TRBJ2-3	CARELGPGTDTQYF
16	TRBV10-3	TRBJ2-3	CAISVRSDRSTDTQYF
14	TRBV20-1	TRBJ1-2	CSAIYRGNNYGYTF
15	TRBV28	TRBJ1-6	CASRWDRTYNSPLHF
16	TRBV5-5	TRBJ2-1	CASSARGAGAYNEQFF
14	TRBV7-3	TRBJ2-1	CASSSLTSGSEQFF
14	TRBV29-1	TRBJ2-5	CSVEGQGVKETQYF
14	TRBV6-5	TRBJ1-1	CASSTQGWTTEAFF
14	TRBV4-1	TRBJ2-1	CASSHVESNNEQFF
13	TRBV5-1	TRBJ2-5	CASSLGQQETQYF
15	TRBV25-1	TRBJ1-4	CASTREGATNEKLFF
15	TRBV3-1	TRBJ2-4	CASSHVGLLTNIQYF
14	TRBV24-1	TRBJ2-2	CATSDPQGKGELFF
18	TRBV20-1	TRBJ2-3	CSARDVFGRTPSTDTQYF
15	TRBV12-3/TRBV12-4	TRBJ2-3	CASRDPSGHTDTQYF
16	TRBV5-1	TRBJ2-3	CASSLSTAGVIDTQYF
14	TRBV5-1	TRBJ2-1	CASSRTREGNEQFF
12	TRBV5-1	TRBJ2-4	CASSLDSLIQYF
12	TRBV29-1	TRBJ1-4	CSVGARREKLFF
16	TRBV20-1	TRBJ2-1	CSAAGGDRSSYNEQFF
15	TRBV12-3/TRBV12-4	TRBJ2-2	CASALWGASTGELFF
15	TRBV12-3/TRBV12-4	TRBJ2-1	CASRSMGGDYNEQFF